This T cell receptor (beta chain) came from a study of CD8 T cells in Susac syndrome. Controls were healthy donors chosen to match patients in age and sex. Regarding this clonotype: Antigen unknown.

General study results and limits: As the study acknowledged, the number of individuals in its TCR sequencing and HLA analysis was relatively small.

V lost 6 bases to trimming and J lost 8 bases, with 10 bases between them. There are 11 residues in the CDR3. Per the germline V gene, CDR1 is SGHVS and CDR2 is FQNEAQ. RNA was extracted with the RNeasy kit, and a quantity of about 0.45 to 1 ug was reverse transcribed using random hexamers. Coverage of TCR beta CDR3 amplification by immunoSEQ multiplex PCR extended to 54 Vbeta and 13 Jbeta. TCRdb re-called the immunoSEQ multiplex PCR reads through MiXCR, storing one row per CDR3 protein. Of 130,000 to 150,000 distinct CDR3 sequences listed, roughly 94% are singletons. The clonotype comes from a human donor in good health. The genes are TRBV7-8 and TRBJ1-2, with D perhaps TRBD1 (6 bases). The sequencing sample was made of CD4+ T cells from PBMCs. This CDR3 is CASSPGEGYTF. CDR3 sequence (DNA): TGTGCCAGCAGTCCAGGGGAGGGCTACACCTTC.